Described below is a single T cell receptor beta chain sequence and its context. Its target antigen remains unknown. Base qualities were left out, and no much larger clone turns up one base away. CDR3 length: 17 amino acids, cysteine to phenylalanine. The DNA shown is the 51-base CDR3, in frame from base 1. Trimming leaves V shorter by 0 bases and J shorter by 8 bases, with the junction holding 12 bases beyond the gene matches. Per the germline V gene, SNHLY is the CDR1 and FYNNEI is the CDR2. To sequence the TCRbeta CDR3 region, genomic DNA was isolated from the sorted cells. The immunoSEQ Assay was used for sequencing of TCRbeta CDR3 regions. Drawn from immuneACCESS, this table holds only the in-frame rearrangements with V and J called that TCRdb kept. Clones are partly lost; checked studies trace under half to an unresolved V gene and leave the rest unexplained. A total of fewer than 90,000 clones appear in this sample, 70% to 90% of them only once. The ten largest make up about 0.8% of the sample.

Patients with a history of autoimmune disease or receiving systemic immunosuppression were excluded from the trial. Peripheral blood for TCR sequencing was collected from all dose cohorts at baseline, on cycle 4 day 1, and on cycle 7 day 1. Samples came from an open-label, multicenter, first-in-human phase I dose-escalation trial of ivuxolimab. The trial enrolled adults with locally advanced or metastatic head and neck squamous cell, hepatocellular, melanoma or renal cell carcinoma. Before TCR sequencing, CD4+ T cells and CD8+ T cells were sorted from peripheral blood as separate populations. The data stem from a study of OX40 agonist ivuxolimab in advanced cancers. For the wider study: Ivuxolimab, which targeted the costimulatory receptor OX40 (CD134), was an agonistic, fully human IgG2 monoclonal antibody. Intravenous ivuxolimab was administered to patients every 2 weeks at six dose levels: 0.01, 0.1, 0.3, 1.5, 3 and 10 mg/kg. Among the roughly 52 dose-escalation patients, some 20 had hepatocellular carcinoma, approximately 15 melanoma, 9 renal cell carcinoma and 9 head and neck cancer. A male proportion of almost 85% and a mean age of approximately 61 years, ranging from about 23 to 90, were recorded for the dose-escalation cohort. Patients were allowed to have had prior anti-PD-1, anti-PD-L1 or anti-CTLA-4 therapy, and approximately 40% of the dose-escalation patients had previously received checkpoint inhibitors. Partial responses were achieved by three dose-escalation patients, of whom one had hepatocellular carcinoma and two had cutaneous melanoma. The point of sequencing TCRbeta in the periphery was to test whether ivuxolimab changed TCR sequence diversity and drove clonal T-cell expansion. The monotherapy dose-escalation portion (N of about 52 patients) of the phase I ivuxolimab trial is reported in the paper. The paper as a whole reports these results and caveats: In the 0.1-3.0 mg/kg groups, partial responders had among the lowest normalized peripheral clonal expansion, particularly in CD8+ T cells. Low levels of normalized T-cell clonal expansion were also seen in some patients who did not respond. The antigen specificity of the peripheral T cells that underwent clonal expansion was not determined. At doses of 0.1 to 3.0 mg/kg, clonal expansion of both CD4+ and CD8+ T cells in blood was seen between baseline and week 6. After ivuxolimab, more expanded clones were found on average in CD8+ T cells than in CD4+ T cells.

The source of this sequence is an adult with an advanced solid tumor such as melanoma, head and neck, liver or kidney cancer. Sample: CD4+ or CD8+ T cells sorted from blood, taken in a trial of the OX40 agonist ivuxolimab. The rearranged segments are TRBV2 and TRBJ2-3; 9 central bases correspond to TRBD2. The DNA sequence reads TGTGCCAGCAGTGAAGCGCTTTTGGCGGGAGGGCTTGTTACGCAGTATTTT. This translates into CASSEALLAGGLVTQYF.